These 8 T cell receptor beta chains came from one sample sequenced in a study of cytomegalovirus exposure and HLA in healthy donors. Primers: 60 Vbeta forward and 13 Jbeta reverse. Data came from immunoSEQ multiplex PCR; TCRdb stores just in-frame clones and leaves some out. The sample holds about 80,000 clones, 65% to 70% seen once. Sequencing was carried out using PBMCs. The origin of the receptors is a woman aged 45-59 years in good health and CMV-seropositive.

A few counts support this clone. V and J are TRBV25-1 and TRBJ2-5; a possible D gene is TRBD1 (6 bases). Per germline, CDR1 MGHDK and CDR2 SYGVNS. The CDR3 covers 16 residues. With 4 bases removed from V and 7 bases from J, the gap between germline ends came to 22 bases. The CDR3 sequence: CASSANPAQGWGTQYF. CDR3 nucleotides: TGTGCCAGCAGTGCCAACCCAGCTCAGGGGTGGGGGACCCAGTACTTC.

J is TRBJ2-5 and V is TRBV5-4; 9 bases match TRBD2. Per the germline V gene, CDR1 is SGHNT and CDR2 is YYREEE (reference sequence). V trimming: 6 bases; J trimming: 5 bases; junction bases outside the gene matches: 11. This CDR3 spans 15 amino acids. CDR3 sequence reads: CASKRGGGALETQYF. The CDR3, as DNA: TGTGCCAGCAAGCGAGGCGGGGGGGCCCTGGAGACCCAGTACTTC.

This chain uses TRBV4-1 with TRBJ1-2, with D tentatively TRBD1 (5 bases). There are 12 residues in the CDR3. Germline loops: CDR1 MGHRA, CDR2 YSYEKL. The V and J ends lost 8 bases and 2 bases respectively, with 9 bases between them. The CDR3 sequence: CASRDRNYGYTF. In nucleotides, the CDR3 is TGCGCCAGCCGCGACAGAAACTATGGCTACACCTTC.

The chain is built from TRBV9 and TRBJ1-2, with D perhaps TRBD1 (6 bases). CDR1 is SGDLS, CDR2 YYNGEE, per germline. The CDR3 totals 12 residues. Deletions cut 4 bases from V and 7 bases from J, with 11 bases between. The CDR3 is CASSRGGAGYTF. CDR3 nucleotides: TGTGCCAGCAGCCGGGGGGGGGCTGGCTACACCTTC.

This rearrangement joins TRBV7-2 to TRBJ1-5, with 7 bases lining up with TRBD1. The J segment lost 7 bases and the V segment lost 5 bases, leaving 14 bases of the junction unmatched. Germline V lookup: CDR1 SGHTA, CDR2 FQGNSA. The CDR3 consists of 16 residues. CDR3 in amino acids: CASSLPRDSLGQPQHF. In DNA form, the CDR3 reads TGTGCCAGCAGCCTCCCTAGGGACAGTTTAGGGCAGCCCCAGCATTTT.

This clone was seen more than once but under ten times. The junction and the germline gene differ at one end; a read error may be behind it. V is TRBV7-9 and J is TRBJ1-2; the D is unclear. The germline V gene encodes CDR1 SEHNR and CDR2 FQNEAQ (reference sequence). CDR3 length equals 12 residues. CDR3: CSSTWGGNGYTF. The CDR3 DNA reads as TGTTCCAGCACCTGGGGAGGAAACGGCTACACCTTC.

CDR3 coding DNA: TGCGCCAGCAGCCATGGACAGGGCCCAACTAATGAAAAACTGTTTTTT. It translates to CASSHGQGPTNEKLFF. This sequence joins TRBV4-1 and TRBJ1-4; 8 nucleotides line up with TRBD1. Looked up from germline, CDR1 is MGHRA and CDR2 is YSYEKL. J was trimmed by 0 bases and V by 3 bases; bases with no gene match: 3. The CDR3 covers 16 residues.

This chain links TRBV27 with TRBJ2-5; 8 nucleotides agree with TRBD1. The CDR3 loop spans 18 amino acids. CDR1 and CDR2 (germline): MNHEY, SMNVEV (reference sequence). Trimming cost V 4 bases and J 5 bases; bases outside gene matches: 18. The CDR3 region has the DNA TGTGCCAGCAGTTCCTTACCGACAGGGGACGTAAGTTTTGAGACCCAGTACTTC. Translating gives CASSSLPTGDVSFETQYF.